The next 16 T cell receptor beta chains were all read from a single sample in a study of T-cell reconstitution after alpha-beta-depleted transplantation in children. Preparation of the TCRbeta library was carried out with unique molecular identifiers. TCRdb reanalysed the PCR reads using MiXCR and keeps one entry per CDR3 protein. The sample has around 450,000 distinct CDR3 sequences, over 9.5% seen once; the top ten hold roughly 2%. Here the sequenced sample was PBMCs, taken before TCRalphabeta/CD19-depleted stem cell transplant. The source is a child aged 2-9 years with inherited bone marrow failure, due to receive a stem cell transplant.

This clonotype was picked up many times. This chain connects TRBV7-2 to TRBJ1-2, with D hard to call. Deletions cut 2 bases from V and 4 bases from J, with 14 bases between. The germline gives CDR1 SGHTA, CDR2 FQGNSA. The CDR3 consists of 15 residues. The CDR3 sequence: CASSLPKREFYGYTF. CDR3 nucleotide sequence: TGTGCCAGCAGCTTACCCAAAAGGGAGTTCTATGGCTACACCTTC.

V usage is TRBV20-1 and J usage is TRBJ2-7; TRBD2 agrees at 13 bases. The CDR3 contains 14 residues. The V and J ends lost 5 bases and 2 bases, in that order; junction bases with no gene match: 3. Germline V gene sequence: CDR1 DFQATT, CDR2 SNEGSKA (reference sequence). For the CDR3, the DNA is TGCAGTGCTGGAGGACTAGCGGGGGCCTACGAGCAGTACTTC. It codes for CSAGGLAGAYEQYF.

The rearrangement uses TRBV4-1 and TRBJ2-3; 9 positions agree with TRBD2. Germline V lookup: CDR1 MGHRA, CDR2 YSYEKL. This CDR3 contains 21 residues. The trim removed 3 bases at V and 2 bases at J, leaving 21 bases unmatched. CDR3 in DNA: TGCGCCAGCAGCCAGGGTTTATCGGCTAGCGGGACCTCTTTGGACACAGATACGCAGTATTTT. Its translation: CASSQGLSASGTSLDTDTQYF.

This clonotype has at least ten counts. The chain couples TRBV4-3 to TRBJ2-5, with TRBD2 matching over 9 bases. This CDR3 has 15 amino acids. V shed 5 bases, J shed 0 bases, and the junction held 4 bases outside the gene matches. The germline V gene has CDR1 LGHNA and CDR2 YSLEER. The CDR3 DNA follows: TGCGCCAGCAGCTCAGGACTAGCGCACCAAGAGACCCAGTACTTC. Translating gives CASSSGLAHQETQYF.

This clonotype was picked up many times. V is TRBV6-5 and J is TRBJ1-1; D is uncertain. In germline, CDR1 is MNHEY, CDR2 SVGAGI. V lost 2 bases, J lost 1 base, and 5 bases lay in between. The CDR3 covers 13 residues. CDR3 DNA: TGTGCCAGCAGTTACAGCTCGAACACTGAAGCTTTCTTT. It yields the protein CASSYSSNTEAFF.

This clonotype has more than one count but fewer than ten. V and J are TRBV7-9 and TRBJ1-2, with D uncertain. Germline CDR1 reads SEHNR; CDR2 reads FQNEAQ (reference sequence). This CDR3 spans 14 amino acids. The V end was cut by 0 bases, the J end by 4 bases, with 9 bases between. The DNA for the CDR3 is TGTGCCAGCAGCTTAGCGCGGGCGGGCTATGGCTACACCTTC. Translating it yields CASSLARAGYGYTF.

This clonotype was observed many times. The chain links TRBV4-3 to TRBJ2-1; 7 nucleotides agree with TRBD2. Trimming removed 0 bases from V and 6 bases from J; junction bases left unmatched: 8. Germline V gives CDR1 LGHNA, CDR2 YSLEER. The CDR3 is 16 residues long. The CDR3 region is CASSQDRPGGINEQFF. The CDR3 DNA sequence: TGCGCCAGCAGCCAAGATAGACCGGGAGGTATCAATGAGCAGTTCTTC.

V is TRBV5-5 and J is TRBJ2-3, with D hard to call. The CDR3 spans 15 residues. Trimming took off 2 bases at V and 0 bases at J, with 10 bases between the two ends. The germline V gene has CDR1 SGHKS and CDR2 YYEKEE (reference sequence). The CDR3 reads CASSFGLGSTDTQYF. DNA for the CDR3: TGTGCCAGCAGCTTCGGGCTAGGTAGCACAGATACGCAGTATTTT.

Many counts were recorded for this clonotype. The chain uses TRBV5-1 and TRBJ2-7, with TRBD1 matching 7 bases. The CDR3 has 15 residues. V lost 4 bases, J lost 0 bases, and 7 bases stayed unmatched. CDR1 and CDR2 (germline): SGHRS, YFSETQ. Here the CDR3 reads CASSDGDSHSYEQYF. The CDR3 DNA reads TGCGCCAGCAGCGATGGGGACAGCCACTCCTACGAGCAGTACTTC.

The sample holds many counts of this clonotype. Written as DNA, the CDR3 is TGTGCCAGCAGTTTGAGCAGGGTCGTCAATGAGCAGTTCTTC. The encoded protein is CASSLSRVVNEQFF. This chain connects TRBV12-3 or TRBV12-4 to TRBJ2-1; tentatively, D is TRBD1 (5 bases). The V end lost 3 bases, the J end lost 6 bases, and 12 bases lay between the germline ends. The CDR3 loop spans 14 amino acids.

This clonotype appeared many times. The V gene is TRBV4-3, the J gene TRBJ2-1; D uncertain. This CDR3 region has 15 residues. Trimming took off 0 bases at V and 7 bases at J, with 13 bases between the two ends. In germline, CDR1 is LGHNA, CDR2 YSLEER. CDR3: CASSQDQGLANEQFF. The CDR3 region has the DNA TGCGCCAGCAGCCAAGATCAAGGGTTGGCAAATGAGCAGTTCTTC.

This clonotype was detected many times. J is TRBJ2-7 and V is TRBV7-2, with 10 positions matching TRBD1. The CDR3 is made up of 16 amino acids. Germline V gene sequence: CDR1 SGHTA, CDR2 FQGNSA. The V segment lost 2 bases and the J segment 5 bases; nucleotides outside the gene matches: 9. The CDR3 spells CASSLPGTGATHEQYF. The CDR3 DNA sequence: TGTGCCAGCAGCTTACCCGGGACAGGGGCAACTCACGAGCAGTACTTC. Looking up the rest from reference TRBV7-2 and TRBJ2-7 gives the full variable domain: GAGVSQSPSNKVTEKGKDVELRCDPISGHTALYWYRQSLGQGLEFLIYFQGNSAPDKSGLPSDRFSAERTGGSVSTLTIQRTQQEDSAVYLCASSLPGTGATHEQYFGPGTRLTVT.

This clonotype occurred many times. V gene TRBV7-2 combines with J gene TRBJ1-1, with D unclear. The V gene's germline CDR1 is SGHTA and CDR2 FQGNSA. CDR3 length equals 13 residues. V gave up 2 bases and J gave up 1 base, with 5 bases separating them. The CDR3 spells CASSLYQNTEAFF. The CDR3 nucleotides read TGTGCCAGCAGCTTATACCAGAACACTGAAGCTTTCTTT.

This clonotype appeared many times. This sequence joins TRBV25-1 and TRBJ2-1; D is undetermined. V was clipped by 0 bases and J by 9 bases, with 3 bases between them. CDR1 is MGHDK, CDR2 SYGVNS, per germline. CDR3 length: 11 residues. The CDR3 reads CASSEYGEQFF. CDR3 sequence (DNA): TGTGCCAGCAGTGAATATGGTGAGCAGTTCTTC.

This clonotype was recorded many times. The chain carries TRBV20-1 and TRBJ1-4; TRBD1 might be the D (5 bases). Germline values: CDR1 DFQATT, CDR2 SNEGSKA (reference sequence). With 4 bases removed from V and 4 bases from J, the gap between germline ends came to 13 bases. The CDR3 spans 14 residues. As DNA, the CDR3 is TGCAGTGCTATCGGGACGGGACTTAATGAAAAACTGTTTTTT. Amino acids: CSAIGTGLNEKLFF.

This clonotype was observed many times. V usage is TRBV4-1 and J usage is TRBJ2-5; TRBD2 matches at 10 bases. The V and J ends lost 8 bases and 0 bases, in that order; junction bases with no gene match: 0. This CDR3 has 13 residues. The germline V gene has CDR1 MGHRA and CDR2 YSYEKL. DNA for the CDR3: TGCGCCAGCGGACTAGCGGACCAAGAGACCCAGTACTTC. Translation: CASGLADQETQYF.